The 32 T cell receptor beta chains below all came from one sample that was sequenced in a study of identical twins. TCRdb re-called the 5' RACE reads through MiXCR, storing one row per CDR3 protein. The table shows about 340,000 distinct CDR3 sequences, with 12% occurring only once. The same sample was also used in a study of yellow fever vaccine responses in identical twins.

Material: CD8+ T cells sorted from blood. The receptors come from a woman under 30 in good health.

This chain connects TRBV10-3 to TRBJ1-2; D perhaps matches TRBD1 (6 bases). Germline V gene data show CDR1 as ENHRY and CDR2 as SYGVKD. Trimming stripped 3 bases from V and 5 bases from J, with 16 bases between. The CDR3 covers 15 residues. Here the CDR3 DNA reads TGTGCCATCAGTGAAACAGGGCCCGCTCCATATGGCTACACCTTC. Translating gives CAISETGPAPYGYTF.

This chain uses TRBV20-1 with TRBJ2-7; 15 nucleotides align to TRBD2. The germline V gene has CDR1 DFQATT and CDR2 SNEGSKA (reference sequence). This CDR3 contains 15 residues. Germline trimming cut 3 bases from V and 2 bases from J; bases unmatched to any gene: 2. The CDR3 reads CSARGLAGGPYEQYF. CDR3 nucleotide sequence: TGCAGTGCTAGGGGACTAGCGGGAGGACCCTACGAGCAGTACTTC.

This clonotype was counted ten times or more. This chain links TRBV12-3 or TRBV12-4 with TRBJ2-1, with 12 bases that match TRBD2. The length of the CDR3 is 16 residues. After removal of 3 bases from V and 5 bases from J, the junction contained 5 bases not matched to a gene. CDR3 DNA sequence: TGTGCCAGCAGTTTCCCTGGACTAGCGGGACACAATGAGCAGTTCTTC. Its translation: CASSFPGLAGHNEQFF.

This clonotype was found a few times. V gene TRBV7-9 combines with J gene TRBJ2-1, with 10 bases matching TRBD2. CDR3 length: 15 amino acids. The trim removed 5 bases at V and 8 bases at J, leaving 9 bases unmatched. The V gene's germline CDR1 is SEHNR and CDR2 FQNEAQ (reference sequence). CDR3 protein: CASSRKREGRDEQFF. For the CDR3, the DNA is TGTGCCAGCAGCCGCAAGCGGGAGGGCCGGGATGAGCAGTTCTTC.

The chain has TRBV7-6 and TRBJ2-2; D is perhaps TRBD2 (6 bases). V gave up 4 bases and J gave up 4 bases, with 19 bases separating them. CDR3 size: 17 residues. The germline V gene encodes CDR1 SGHVS and CDR2 FNYEAQ. CDR3 region: CASSSPRSSVVTGELFF. CDR3 DNA sequence: TGTGCCAGCAGCTCACCCAGATCTAGCGTGGTCACCGGGGAGCTGTTTTTT.

This clonotype was detected ten times or more. V usage is TRBV10-3 and J usage is TRBJ2-7, with no clear D. Trimming took off 4 bases at V and 2 bases at J, with 12 bases between the two ends. The germline CDR1 and CDR2 sequences are ENHRY and SYGVKD. The CDR3 is 14 amino acids. CDR3 sequence (DNA): TGTGCCATCAGTGTTCGCAACAGCCCCTACGAGCAGTACTTC. Encoded protein: CAISVRNSPYEQYF.

This clonotype was counted only a few times. The chain is built from TRBV6-5 and TRBJ2-1, with TRBD1 as a possible D gene (6 bases). Germline CDR1 is MNHEY and CDR2 is SVGAGI. This CDR3 is built from 15 residues. The ends were cut back, 0 bases at V and 2 bases at J, with 8 bases in the middle. The CDR3 bases are TGTGCCAGCAGTTACTCAGGGACAACCTACAATGAGCAGTTCTTC. Its protein product is CASSYSGTTYNEQFF.

This clonotype was recorded a few times. This chain uses TRBV14 with TRBJ2-3, with D maybe TRBD2 (5 bases). Germline assignment: CDR1 SGHDN and CDR2 FVKESK. Trimming stripped 2 bases from V and 3 bases from J, with 9 bases between. The CDR3 runs to 14 residues. CDR3 nucleotide sequence: TGTGCCAGCAGCCAACTAGCTTGGACAGATACGCAGTATTTT. Encoded protein: CASSQLAWTDTQYF. Supplemented by reference TRBV14 and TRBJ2-3, the full variable domain reads EAGVTQFPSHSVIEKGQTVTLRCDPISGHDNLYWYRRVMGKEIKFLLHFVKESKQDESGMPNNRFLAERTGGTYSTLKVQPAELEDSGVYFCASSQLAWTDTQYFGPGTRLTVL.

This clonotype was observed a few times. The J gene is TRBJ2-5, the V gene TRBV3-1, with unresolved D. CDR1 is LGHDT, CDR2 YNNKEL, per germline (reference sequence). Trimming shortened V by 5 bases and J by 9 bases, and 10 bases separated the two germline ends. The CDR3 is 11 amino acids. The CDR3 bases are TGTGCCAGCAGCGTTTCGGAGCCCCAGTACTTC. It codes for CASSVSEPQYF.

This clonotype was found a few times. The gene calls are TRBV10-1 and TRBJ2-1; 8 positions agree with TRBD2. With V trimmed by 0 bases and J by 2 bases, 3 bases remained unmatched. This CDR3 has 16 amino acids. CDR1 is WNHNN and CDR2 is SYGVQD in the germline V gene (reference sequence). The CDR3: CASSESSGGPYNEQFF. As DNA, the CDR3 is TGCGCCAGCAGTGAGTCCAGCGGGGGCCCCTACAATGAGCAGTTCTTC.

CDR3 loop: CASSLAGAGGPTDTQYF. The CDR3 nucleotides are TGTGCCAGCAGCTTGGCAGGAGCGGGGGGACCGACAGATACGCAGTATTTT. The chain carries TRBV5-4 and TRBJ2-3; 9 bases are shared with TRBD2. The CDR3 consists of 17 residues. The V segment lost 0 bases and the J segment 3 bases; nucleotides outside the gene matches: 8. Germline CDR1 is SGHNT and CDR2 is YYREEE (reference sequence).

J is TRBJ2-1 and V is TRBV7-6, with 7 bases fitting TRBD2. The germline V gene encodes CDR1 SGHVS and CDR2 FNYEAQ. The CDR3 extends over 15 amino acids. Losses at the gene ends were 5 bases for V and 4 bases for J; bases not matched to a gene: 8. The CDR3 DNA follows: TGTGCCAGCAGCGACGACTCGGGGGGTTACAATGAGCAGTTCTTC. It yields the protein CASSDDSGGYNEQFF.

This clonotype appeared a few times. The chain is built from TRBV7-9 and TRBJ2-7, with a possible D match to TRBD1 (7 bases). This CDR3 has 15 amino acids. Trimming shortened V by 1 base and J by 4 bases, and 14 bases separated the two germline ends. Germline CDR1 reads SEHNR; CDR2 reads FQNEAQ (reference sequence). CDR3 protein: CASSLGGGQDYEQYV. CDR3 nucleotide sequence: TGTGCCAGCAGCTTAGGGGGAGGACAGGATTACGAGCAGTACGTC.

This chain uses TRBV6-5 with TRBJ1-2, with D uncertain. From germline, CDR1 is MNHEY and CDR2 SVGAGI. V shed 10 bases and J shed 0 bases, with 9 bases lying between them. The CDR3 extends over 12 amino acids. CDR3 sequence reads: CAKLKANYGYTF. The DNA of the CDR3 is TGTGCCAAGTTAAAAGCTAACTATGGCTACACCTTC.

This clonotype has just a few counts. The V and J genes are TRBV5-1 and TRBJ2-1, with 7 bases lining up with TRBD2. Germline V CDR1 and CDR2: SGHRS, YFSETQ. The V segment lost 2 bases and the J segment 9 bases; nucleotides outside the gene matches: 8. The CDR3 covers 14 residues. The CDR3 coding sequence is TGCGCCAGCAGCTTTGTGGGAGGGCTAAGTGAGCAGTTCTTC. Translation: CASSFVGGLSEQFF.

The V call is TRBV5-1, the J call TRBJ1-1; 7 nucleotides agree with TRBD1. CDR3 length: 16 residues. CDR1 and CDR2 from the germline V gene are SGHRS and YFSETQ. The J segment lost 1 base and the V segment lost 0 bases, leaving 6 bases of the junction unmatched. CDR3 sequence: CASSLETGLSNTEAFF. The CDR3 bases are TGCGCCAGCAGCTTGGAGACAGGGCTTTCGAACACTGAAGCTTTCTTT.

The sample holds a few counts of this clonotype. V is TRBV20-1 and J is TRBJ2-2; no reliable D call. V lost 6 bases and J 5 bases, leaving 13 bases between the germline ends. This CDR3 contains 13 residues. The germline CDR1 and CDR2 sequences are DFQATT and SNEGSKA (reference sequence). DNA for the CDR3: TGCAGTGCGACCGAAGAAAGAACCGGGGAGCTGTTTTTT. Encoded protein: CSATEERTGELFF.

This clonotype was detected a few times. The chain is built from TRBV12-3 or TRBV12-4 and TRBJ2-5, with TRBD1 matching over 7 bases. The CDR3 contains 14 residues. The J segment lost 5 bases and the V segment lost 6 bases, leaving 9 bases of the junction unmatched. The CDR3 nucleotides are TGTGCCAGCAGCCCGGGACAGATGAGGGAGACCCAGTACTTC. This gives the protein CASSPGQMRETQYF.

In this sample, this clonotype turned up a few times. This chain connects TRBV20-1 to TRBJ1-5; no firm D call. From germline, CDR1 is DFQATT and CDR2 SNEGSKA (reference sequence). The CDR3 totals 16 residues. Deletions cut 0 bases from V and 0 bases from J, with 12 bases between. CDR3 in amino acids: CSARDQVEYSNQPQHF. In DNA, the CDR3 is TGCAGTGCTAGAGATCAGGTCGAATATAGCAATCAGCCCCAGCATTTT.

The CDR3 spells CASSLAGLAGAEQFF. The CDR3 coding sequence is TGTGCCAGCAGCTTGGCCGGGCTAGCGGGAGCTGAGCAGTTCTTC. The genes are TRBV5-6 and TRBJ2-1; TRBD2 matches at 10 bases. J was trimmed by 9 bases and V by 0 bases; bases with no gene match: 6. Germline V lookup: CDR1 SGHDT, CDR2 YYEEEE. The CDR3 is 15 residues long.

The chain joins TRBV27 to TRBJ2-7; D is uncertain. The CDR3 consists of 15 residues. With 2 bases removed from V and 2 bases from J, the gap between germline ends came to 13 bases. Germline V gene lookup returns CDR1 MNHEY and CDR2 SMNVEV (reference sequence). The CDR3 bases are TGTGCCAGCAGTTTAGGTGCAGGTACGACCTACGAGCAGTACTTC. Amino acid sequence: CASSLGAGTTYEQYF.

This clonotype occurred a few times. The chain is built from TRBV29-1 and TRBJ1-2; tentative D call: TRBD1 (5 bases). V lost 6 bases to trimming and J lost 2 bases, with 13 bases between them. The CDR3 covers 13 residues. CDR1 and CDR2 from the germline V gene are SQVTM and ANQGSEA. This CDR3 reads CSVDQGNNYGYTF. CDR3 DNA sequence: TGCAGCGTCGACCAGGGTAACAACTATGGCTACACCTTC.

This clonotype was counted a few times. This chain connects TRBV6-1 to TRBJ2-7; D is possibly TRBD2 (5 bases). The CDR3 spans 15 residues. Trimming removed 4 bases from V and 2 bases from J, with 15 bases in between. Germline CDR1 reads MNHNS; CDR2 reads SASEGT. The CDR3 is CASSGALGETYEQYF. The CDR3 bases are TGTGCCAGCAGTGGAGCCCTCGGGGAGACCTACGAGCAGTACTTC.

J is TRBJ2-1 and V is TRBV7-4; 9 nucleotides align to TRBD2. The CDR3 is 17 amino acids. The germline CDR1 and CDR2 sequences are SGHVT and SQSDAQ. Trimming removed 2 bases from V and 6 bases from J; junction bases left unmatched: 11. CDR3 coding DNA: TGTGCCAGCAGCTTAAGAGGTAGCGGGAGAGAAGGCAATGAGCAGTTCTTC. Protein: CASSLRGSGREGNEQFF.

This clonotype occurred a few times. The CDR3 sequence is CASSLVGQKETQYF. The CDR3 DNA is TGTGCCAGCAGTTTAGTTGGCCAGAAAGAGACCCAGTACTTC. The rearrangement joins TRBV12-3 or TRBV12-4 to TRBJ2-5; D remains ambiguous. V lost 1 base and J 3 bases, leaving 9 bases between the germline ends. The CDR3 extends over 14 amino acids.

Many counts were recorded for this clonotype. The CDR3 spells CATGLSGELFF. In DNA form, the CDR3 reads TGTGCAACAGGGTTGTCCGGGGAGCTGTTTTTT. V is TRBV7-9 and J is TRBJ2-2, with a possible D match to TRBD1 (6 bases). CDR3 length equals 11 residues. Per the germline V gene, CDR1 is SEHNR and CDR2 is FQNEAQ (reference sequence).

The CDR3 is CASSFLGGRAAGQDNEQFF. In nucleotides, the CDR3 is TGTGCCAGCAGTTTCCTAGGCGGTCGGGCGGCGGGCCAGGACAATGAGCAGTTCTTC. This chain links TRBV12-3 or TRBV12-4 with TRBJ2-1; possibly TRBD2 for D (5 bases). The CDR3 is 19 residues long. V lost 3 bases, J lost 5 bases, and 26 bases lay in between.

The rearrangement joins TRBV9 to TRBJ1-1; 7 nucleotides align to TRBD1. With 2 bases clipped from V and 5 bases from J, the junction kept 6 bases outside the gene matches. The CDR3 spans 14 residues. Germline CDR1 SGDLS, CDR2 YYNGEE. The CDR3, as DNA: TGTGCCAGCAGCGTGCAAGGGGGCCTAACTGAAGCTTTCTTT. It encodes CASSVQGGLTEAFF. The whole variable domain, remainder taken from reference TRBV9 and TRBJ1-1, is DSGVTQTPKHLITATGQRVTLRCSPRSGDLSVYWYQQSLDQGLQFLIQYYNGEERAKGNILERFSAQQFPDLHSELNLSSLELGDSALYFCASSVQGGLTEAFFGQGTRLTVV.

The rearrangement links TRBV20-1 to TRBJ2-4; D may match TRBD1 or TRBD2 (5 bases each). The CDR3 extends over 14 amino acids. The V end was cut by 0 bases, the J end by 8 bases, with 14 bases between. CDR1 is DFQATT and CDR2 is SNEGSKA in the germline V gene (reference sequence). The CDR3 DNA is TGCAGTGCTAGAGATTTGGGGCTCGGGGACATTCAGTACTTC. Translating gives CSARDLGLGDIQYF.

This chain joins TRBV12-3 or TRBV12-4 and TRBJ2-1, with D maybe TRBD1 (6 bases). Trimming took 5 bases from V and 7 from J, leaving 12 bases between them. This CDR3 has 13 amino acids. The CDR3 protein is CASSPTTGNEQFF. DNA of the CDR3: TGTGCCAGCAGTCCTACTACAGGGAATGAGCAGTTCTTC.

In its sample, this clonotype was seen many times. This chain joins TRBV6-1 and TRBJ2-6; TRBD2 is a possible D gene (6 bases). Trimming took off 3 bases at V and 1 base at J, with 10 bases between the two ends. Per the germline V gene, CDR1 is MNHNS and CDR2 is SASEGT. This CDR3 has 16 residues. The CDR3 nucleotides are TGTGCCAGCAGTGATGGGGCGGGGTCTGGGGCCAACGTCCTGACTTTC. This codes for CASSDGAGSGANVLTF.

The genes are TRBV27 and TRBJ2-5; 10 nucleotides align to TRBD2. The CDR3 loop spans 15 amino acids. Germline assignment: CDR1 MNHEY and CDR2 SMNVEV (reference sequence). Germline trimming cut 5 bases from V and 4 bases from J; bases unmatched to any gene: 7. The CDR3 nucleotides read TGTGCCAGCAGTCTCGTAGCGGGGGGAGGAGAGACCCAGTACTTC. Its protein product is CASSLVAGGGETQYF.